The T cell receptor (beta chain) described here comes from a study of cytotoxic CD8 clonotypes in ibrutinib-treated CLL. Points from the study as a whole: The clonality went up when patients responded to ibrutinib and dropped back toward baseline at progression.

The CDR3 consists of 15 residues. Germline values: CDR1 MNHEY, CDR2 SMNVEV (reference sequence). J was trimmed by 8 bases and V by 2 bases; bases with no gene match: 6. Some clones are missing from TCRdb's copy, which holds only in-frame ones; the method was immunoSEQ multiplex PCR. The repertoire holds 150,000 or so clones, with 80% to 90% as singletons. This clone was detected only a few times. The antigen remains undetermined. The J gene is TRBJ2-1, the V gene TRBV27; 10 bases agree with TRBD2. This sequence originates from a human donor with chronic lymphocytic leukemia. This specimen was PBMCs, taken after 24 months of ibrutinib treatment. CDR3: CASSLTVAGGYEQFF. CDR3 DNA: TGTGCCAGCAGTTTAACGGTAGCGGGGGGCTATGAGCAGTTCTTC.